This T cell receptor beta chain was captured in a study of CD8 T cells in ankylosing spondylitis. Study-wide results and caveats: Made up of about eight highly homologous variants, a TCR beta motif appeared characteristic of ankylosing spondylitis blood. Disease-linked clones reportedly showed significant enrichment in matched ankylosing spondylitis synovial fluid.

V shed 3 bases and J shed 2 bases, with 9 bases lying between them. The CDR3 loop spans 13 amino acids. Germline loops: CDR1 SQVTM, CDR2 ANQGSEA. TCRdb redid the calling of the 5' RACE reads with MiXCR, one entry per CDR3 protein. The sample includes under 450,000 distinct CDR3 sequences, approximately 20% seen only once; the top ten take about an eighth. In this sample, this clonotype turned up many times. Its antigen is still unknown. The rearrangement links TRBV29-1 to TRBJ2-3; possible D gene TRBD1, 5 bases. The specimen sequenced was blood, either unsorted or a sorted T cell fraction (not recorded which). The clonotype comes from a male donor with ankylosing spondylitis or in good health (not recorded which). Here the CDR3 DNA reads TGCAGCGTTGAGGACACCGCCACAGATACGCAGTATTTT. Translated: CSVEDTATDTQYF.